One sample yielded the 27 T cell receptor beta chains listed below, sequenced in a study of cytomegalovirus exposure and HLA in healthy donors. The primer mix had 60 Vbeta and 13 Jbeta primers. Sequencing was performed with immunoSEQ multiplex PCR; in TCRdb, only in-frame clones are kept and a portion is missing. The data show around 140,000 clones, roughly 80% seen once. Sequencing was done on a sample of PBMCs. Receptors originate from a man aged 40-49 years in good health and CMV-seronegative.

The V gene is TRBV27, the J gene TRBJ1-6; D is ambiguous. V was trimmed by 5 bases and J by 10 bases, leaving 12 bases between them. Germline V gene lookup returns CDR1 MNHEY and CDR2 SMNVEV (reference sequence). The CDR3 consists of 13 residues. DNA for the CDR3: TGTGCCAGCAGTCTCCACGGGGTCTCACCCCTCCACTTT. Translated, it gives CASSLHGVSPLHF.

V usage is TRBV15 and J usage is TRBJ1-4; D remains unclear. The CDR3 runs to 14 residues. The V end lost 3 bases, the J end lost 7 bases, and 12 bases lay between the germline ends. Germline CDR1 reads LNHNV; CDR2 reads YYDKDF (reference sequence). This CDR3 is CATSRSAGSEKLFF. As DNA, the CDR3 is TGTGCCACCAGCAGGTCCGCCGGTTCTGAAAAACTGTTTTTT.

The rearrangement links TRBV30 to TRBJ2-7; TRBD1 matches 7 bases. The CDR3 runs 12 residues. Germline V lookup: CDR1 GTSNPN, CDR2 SVGIG (reference sequence). V shed 2 bases, J shed 7 bases, and the junction held 5 bases outside the gene matches. The CDR3 protein is CAWSSGQAEQYF. CDR3 DNA sequence: TGTGCCTGGAGTTCTGGACAGGCAGAGCAGTACTTC.

This chain links TRBV7-6 with TRBJ2-7; the match to TRBD2 covers 10 bases. The V gene end was trimmed by 1 base and the J gene end by 3 bases; junction bases not matched to a gene: 3. The CDR3 sequence is 15 residues long. Germline V gives CDR1 SGHVS, CDR2 FNYEAQ. CDR3 loop: CASSLVEREGYEQYF. CDR3 coding DNA: TGTGCCAGCAGCTTAGTGGAGCGGGAGGGCTACGAGCAGTACTTC.

The V gene is TRBV28, the J gene TRBJ2-3; the match to TRBD1 covers 8 bases. The CDR3 spans 17 residues. The ends lost 5 bases at V and 2 bases at J; junction bases unmatched: 12. Germline V lookup: CDR1 MDHEN, CDR2 SYDVKM. CDR3 bases: TGTGCCAGCAGTGGACACGGGGGACAGGCCGCCACAGATACGCAGTATTTT. Residues: CASSGHGGQAATDTQYF.

The chain has TRBV28 and TRBJ1-5; no definite D call. The CDR3 runs 11 residues. Germline CDR1 is MDHEN and CDR2 is SYDVKM. V was shortened by 6 bases and J by 7 bases, with 7 bases between the two germline ends. The CDR3 coding sequence is TGTGCCAGCAGGTCGGGACAGCCCCAGCATTTT. Residues: CASRSGQPQHF.

Written as DNA, the CDR3 is TGTGCCAGCAGCCGGGACCCAAATTACAGGGGATCGAGCACTGAAGCTTTCTTT. This gives the protein CASSRDPNYRGSSTEAFF. The rearrangement joins TRBV4-2 to TRBJ1-1; 7 nucleotides line up with TRBD1. Germline values: CDR1 LGHNA, CDR2 YNFKEQ. CDR3 size: 18 residues. Unmatched junction bases numbered 18, after V lost 4 bases and J lost 4 bases.

This clone showed up just once. This rearrangement joins TRBV25-1 to TRBJ1-2, with 8 bases that match TRBD1. With 1 base clipped from V and 6 bases from J, the junction kept 4 bases outside the gene matches. Germline V lookup: CDR1 MGHDK, CDR2 SYGVNS. The CDR3 extends over 14 amino acids. The CDR3 DNA sequence: TGTGCCAGCAGTGAATCGGTACAGGGGGATGGCTACACCTTC. Its translation: CASSESVQGDGYTF.

CDR3 loop: CASSLQGLSYEQYF. As DNA, the CDR3 is TGTGCCAGCAGTTTGCAGGGGCTCTCCTACGAGCAGTACTTC. V gene TRBV27 combines with J gene TRBJ2-5; possibly TRBD1 for D (6 bases). TRBJ2-7 explains the end of the DNA better; the J call may be wrong. The CDR3 extends over 14 amino acids. CDR1 MNHEY and CDR2 SMNVEV come from the germline V gene (reference sequence).

A word on this clone: Other DNA sequences from this sample encode an identical CDR3 as well. The rearrangement links TRBV19 to TRBJ2-1; D may be TRBD1 (6 bases). Germline-derived CDR1 and CDR2 are LNHDA and SQIVND (reference sequence). The CDR3 contains 15 residues. V lost 0 bases to trimming and J lost 4 bases, with 10 bases between them. As DNA, the CDR3 is TGTGCCAGTAGTATAGAACAGGGCTCTTACAATGAGCAGTTCTTC. This sequence encodes CASSIEQGSYNEQFF.

A few counts support this clone. Here the CDR3 DNA reads TGTGCCAGTAGTATTGGAAACAGCTTTAATGAAAAACTGTTTTTT. Its protein is CASSIGNSFNEKLFF. V usage is TRBV19 and J usage is TRBJ1-4; no clear D gene. CDR3 size: 15 residues. The germline V gene encodes CDR1 LNHDA and CDR2 SQIVND (reference sequence). V lost 3 bases and J lost 4, with 12 bases in between.

In its sample, this clone was seen a few times. The junction differs from germline at one of its ends, possibly a read error. V and J are TRBV7-9 and TRBJ2-7; 9 bases align to TRBD2. The germline V gene encodes CDR1 SEHNR and CDR2 FQNEAQ (reference sequence). The CDR3 sequence is 13 residues long. For the CDR3, the DNA is TGTTCCAGCAGCCCTAGCGGGATGGTCGAGCAGTACTTC. Translation gives CSSSPSGMVEQYF.

This clone was seen a few times. The J gene is TRBJ1-5, the V gene TRBV5-6, with TRBD1 as a possible D gene (6 bases). The V gene lost 4 bases and the J gene lost 0 bases, with 11 bases spanning the gap. Looked up from germline, CDR1 is SGHDT and CDR2 is YYEEEE. The CDR3 length is 15 residues. The CDR3 nucleotides read TGTGCCAGCAGCACCCGGACAGTTAGCAATCAGCCCCAGCATTTT. Its translation is CASSTRTVSNQPQHF.

Points on this clone: It is unclear where the CDR3 begins or ends on the DNA, so no DNA is shown, and the CDR3 is as TCRdb lists it. This chain links TRBV21-1 with TRBJ1-5; TRBD1, the table's D call, lacks a check against the DNA. TRBV21-1 has pseudogene status. With termini counted, the CDR3 has 16 amino acids. CDR3 protein: CASSPGVGQGNQPQHF.

This chain joins TRBV28 and TRBJ2-7; 10 positions agree with TRBD1. CDR3 length: 15 amino acids. The germline CDR1 and CDR2 sequences are MDHEN and SYDVKM. V lost 5 bases to trimming and J lost 3 bases; unmatched junction nucleotides: 7. The CDR3 DNA sequence: TGTGCCAGCAGTGAAACCGGGACAGGGGACTACGAGCAGTACTTC. Translated: CASSETGTGDYEQYF.

This sequence joins TRBV5-1 and TRBJ1-2, with D tentatively TRBD1 (5 bases). This CDR3 is built from 15 residues. Germline CDR1 and CDR2: SGHRS and YFSETQ. Trimming took off 4 bases at V and 3 bases at J, with 16 bases between the two ends. CDR3 bases: TGCGCCAGCAGCCCAGGGTTGACTTGGGACTATGGCTACACCTTC. It translates to CASSPGLTWDYGYTF.

J is TRBJ1-6 and V is TRBV7-8, with D maybe TRBD1 (5 bases). Trimming took off 5 bases at V and 3 bases at J, with 17 bases between the two ends. The germline V gene encodes CDR1 SGHVS and CDR2 FQNEAQ. The CDR3 has 17 residues. The CDR3 sequence is CASSPGRGSGYNSPLHF. DNA for the CDR3: TGTGCCAGCAGCCCAGGACGGGGGAGCGGCTATAATTCACCCCTCCACTTT.

V and J are TRBV21-1 and TRBJ2-7; TRBD1, as called in the table, went unchecked against the DNA. TRBV21-1 constitutes a pseudogene. The CDR3 is 15 residues long. This CDR3 is CASSKVTGGVWEQYF. CDR3 DNA sequence: TGTGCCAGCAGCAAAGTTACAGGGGGCGTGTGGGAGCAGTACTTC.

With regard to this clone: One junction end disagrees with the germline gene, perhaps due to a read error. The chain carries TRBV7-9 and TRBJ2-6; a weak D match, TRBD1 (6 bases). CDR3 length: 18 amino acids. Germline CDR1 is SEHNR and CDR2 is FQNEAQ (reference sequence). The CDR3: CSSSPPGTPSSGANVLTF. CDR3 nucleotide sequence: TGTTCCAGCAGCCCTCCCGGGACACCTAGCTCTGGGGCCAACGTCCTGACTTTC.

The chain has TRBV7-9 and TRBJ2-7; possibly TRBD2 for D (6 bases). CDR1 and CDR2 from the germline V gene are SEHNR and FQNEAQ (reference sequence). This CDR3 comprises 14 residues. V lost 7 bases to trimming and J lost 5 bases, with 18 bases between them. The DNA of the CDR3 is TGTGCCAGCACCCAAACGGAGGGTTTGGACGAGCAGTACTTC. It yields the protein CASTQTEGLDEQYF.

The gene calls are TRBV7-2 and TRBJ2-3, with 8 bases aligning to TRBD2. CDR1 and CDR2 from the germline V gene are SGHTA and FQGNSA. V shed 3 bases and J 4 bases; nucleotides not matched to a gene: 9. This CDR3 comprises 16 residues. In DNA, the CDR3 is TGTGCCAGCAGCTTTTCCCCGGGAGGGATCGCAGATACGCAGTATTTT. Translated, it gives CASSFSPGGIADTQYF.

The CDR3 protein is CASTGGSSYNEQFF. The CDR3 bases are TGTGCCAGCACGGGAGGGAGCTCCTACAATGAGCAGTTCTTC. This chain links TRBV7-8 with TRBJ2-1; 8 bases are shared with TRBD2. The CDR3 sequence is 14 residues long. The trim removed 7 bases at V and 0 bases at J, leaving 2 bases unmatched. CDR1 and CDR2 (germline): SGHVS, FQNEAQ.

The chain is built from TRBV7-9 and TRBJ2-7; 9 positions agree with TRBD1. This CDR3 has 14 amino acids. Germline CDR1 reads SEHNR; CDR2 reads FQNEAQ (reference sequence). V gave up 5 bases and J gave up 1 base; unmatched junction bases: 3. The CDR3 here is CASSTGTGSYEQYF. CDR3 bases: TGTGCCAGCAGCACCGGGACAGGGTCCTACGAGCAGTACTTC.

This chain uses TRBV2 with TRBJ2-2; D gene unclear. Germline V gene sequence: CDR1 SNHLY, CDR2 FYNNEI. The CDR3 runs to 13 residues. Trimming left V 6 bases short and J 7 bases short, with 12 bases between. The CDR3 DNA reads as TGTGCCAGCAGCCTCCCTAGTGGCGGGGAGCTGTTTTTT. Translated: CASSLPSGGELFF. The whole variable domain, remainder taken from reference TRBV2 and TRBJ2-2, is EPEVTQTPSHQVTQMGQEVILRCVPISNHLYFYWYRQILGQKVEFLVSFYNNEISEKSEIFDDQFSVERPDGSNFTLKIRSTKLEDSAMYFCASSLPSGGELFFGEGSRLTVL.

V gene TRBV7-2 combines with J gene TRBJ1-4; D remains ambiguous. The CDR3 consists of 16 residues. V lost 4 bases to trimming and J lost 0 bases, with 12 bases between them. Germline V gives CDR1 SGHTA, CDR2 FQGNSA. CDR3 sequence (DNA): TGTGCCAGCAGCTACATGGCGGCTGCAACTAATGAAAAACTGTTTTTT. It translates to CASSYMAAATNEKLFF.

This chain links TRBV9 with TRBJ2-3, with TRBD2 identical over 9 bases. V lost 0 bases and J lost 3; bases outside the gene matches: 5. This CDR3 spans 16 amino acids. Germline-derived CDR1 and CDR2 are SGDLS and YYNGEE. The CDR3 coding sequence is TGTGCCAGCAGCGTAGGGAGTAGCGGGAGTACAGATACGCAGTATTTT. It encodes CASSVGSSGSTDTQYF.

The chain has TRBV4-1 and TRBJ1-1; weak D call: TRBD1 (5 bases). The V end lost 0 bases, the J end lost 4 bases, and 27 bases lay between the germline ends. This CDR3 spans 20 amino acids. Germline V gives CDR1 MGHRA, CDR2 YSYEKL. The CDR3 region is CASSQDGPLLYRGSGTEAFF. CDR3 nucleotide sequence: TGCGCCAGCAGCCAAGACGGACCCTTACTATATCGGGGGTCCGGCACTGAAGCTTTCTTT.